This T cell receptor beta chain comes out of a study of control samples from healthy donors and cancer patients. The protocol was immunoSEQ multiplex PCR, while the TCRdb copy is restricted to in-frame clones and leaves out a portion. The repertoire has roughly 47,000 clones, 80% to 90% of them found once; the top ten carry 10% to 13%. Trimming left V 5 bases short and J 4 bases short, with 11 bases between. The CDR3 has 13 amino acids. Germline V gene sequence: CDR1 MNHEY, CDR2 SVGEGT. This clone showed up just a few times. The clonotype comes from a woman aged 55-70 years with lung cancer. The specimen sequenced was PBMCs. This chain links TRBV6-2 or TRBV6-3 with TRBJ1-2; D remains unclear. In nucleotides, the CDR3 is TGTGCCAGCAGTCAGGACTTAGGCTATGGCTACACCTTC. Protein: CASSQDLGYGYTF.